These T cell receptor beta chains were read from a single sample in a study of OX40 agonist ivuxolimab in advanced cancers. Using immunoSEQ multiplex PCR, the repertoire was profiled, and TCRdb retains in-frame clones only, with some absent. The sample contains about 89,000 clones, approximately 91% of which appear only once. Here the sequenced sample was CD4+ or CD8+ T cells sorted from blood, taken in a trial of the OX40 agonist ivuxolimab. The source of these receptors is an adult with an advanced solid tumor such as melanoma, head and neck, liver or kidney cancer. CDR3s include the opening cysteine and the closing phenylalanine or tryptophan. Fields, in order: V gene, J gene, D gene, clone size, CDR3 protein, CDR3 DNA. The D gene is left open where the match is weak. Clone size is stated in some rows and not others, as once, few, many or a class when expanded.

TRBV7-9	TRBJ2-1	-	-	CASSLVLSYNEQFF	TGTGCCAGCAGCTTAGTCCTCTCGTACAATGAGCAGTTCTTC
TRBV18	TRBJ2-5	TRBD2	-	CASSDGGGQETQYF	TGTGCCAGCTCAGACGGGGGGGGCCAAGAGACCCAGTACTTC
TRBV28	TRBJ1-2	-	-	CASRRSGTNNYGYTF	TGTGCCAGCAGGAGGTCCGGAACCAATAACTATGGCTACACCTTC
TRBV9	TRBJ2-1	-	once	CASSVFQGNEQFF	TGTGCCAGCAGCGTTTTCCAGGGCAATGAGCAGTTCTTC
TRBV10-3	TRBJ1-1	TRBD1	-	CAISEPGQSNTEAFF	TGTGCCATCAGTGAGCCGGGACAGTCGAACACTGAAGCTTTCTTT
TRBV19	TRBJ1-3	-	-	CASSKGGNTIYF	TGTGCCAGTAGTAAAGGTGGAAACACCATATATTTT
TRBV2	TRBJ1-5	-	-	CASEGETQPQHF	TGTGCCAGCGAGGGAGAGACTCAGCCCCAGCATTTT
TRBV5-1	TRBJ2-1	TRBD2	-	CASSPGTSIHEQFF	TGCGCCAGCAGCCCCGGGACTAGCATCCATGAGCAGTTCTTC
TRBV6-6	TRBJ2-7	-	once	CASSSRDGTYEQYF	TGTGCCAGCAGTTCCCGGGACGGGACCTACGAGCAGTACTTC
TRBV6-5	TRBJ2-4	TRBD2	-	CASSQAGGWIYF	TGTGCCAGCAGTCAGGCGGGGGGATGGATTTACTTC
TRBV5-1	TRBJ2-1	-	-	CASSLVGNSYNEQFF	TGCGCCAGCAGCTTGGTCGGGAATTCCTACAATGAGCAGTTCTTC
TRBV30	TRBJ1-5	-	-	CAWSVQDNQPQHF	TGTGCCTGGAGTGTACAGGACAATCAGCCCCAGCATTTT
TRBV7-9	TRBJ2-1	-	-	CASSLKNEQFF	TGTGCCAGCAGCTTGAAGAATGAGCAGTTCTTC
TRBV5-1	TRBJ1-4	-	-	CASSLASQGDEKLFF	TGCGCCAGCAGCTTGGCCAGTCAGGGAGATGAAAAACTGTTTTTT
TRBV23-1	TRBJ1-1	TRBD1	few	CASSQSWQGARTEAFF	TGCGCCAGCAGTCAATCGTGGCAGGGGGCTCGGACTGAAGCTTTCTTT
TRBV19	TRBJ1-5	TRBD1	-	CASVGTGGLQPQHF	TGTGCCAGTGTGGGGACAGGGGGCCTTCAGCCCCAGCATTTT
TRBV7-9	TRBJ2-7	-	once	CASSLELGDRSF	TGTGCCAGCAGCTTAGAATTGGGGGACCGATCTTTC